One sample yielded the 27 T cell receptor beta chains listed below, sequenced in a study of lymphopenia after photon versus proton radiotherapy. Method: immunoSEQ multiplex PCR; TCRdb's copy keeps in-frame clones and lacks some. The sample lists 30,000 to 35,000 clones; 80% to 90% were seen once. Sequenced here: peripheral blood, sampled from a patient treated with proton-based radiotherapy. These TCRs come from a woman in her 70s with pancreatic cancer. Some clones in this sample may be carry-over from other donors' samples.

The chain employs TRBV5-4 and TRBJ1-1; the D is unclear. Germline values: CDR1 SGHNT, CDR2 YYREEE (reference sequence). The CDR3 totals 12 residues. Trimming shortened V by 0 bases and J by 6 bases, and 6 bases separated the two germline ends. The CDR3 spells CASSLGQAEAFF. The CDR3 DNA reads TGTGCCAGCAGCTTGGGGCAGGCTGAAGCTTTCTTT.

The V gene is TRBV5-1, the J gene TRBJ2-7, with TRBD1 matching over 9 bases. The trim removed 2 bases at V and 0 bases at J, leaving 9 bases unmatched. Per the germline V gene, CDR1 is SGHRS and CDR2 is YFSETQ. The CDR3 extends over 17 amino acids. The CDR3 loop reads CASSFATGGASSYEQYF. The CDR3, as DNA: TGCGCCAGCAGCTTCGCTACAGGGGGCGCAAGCTCCTACGAGCAGTACTTC. The whole variable domain, filled in from reference TRBV5-1 and TRBJ2-7, reads KAGVTQTPRYLIKTRGQQVTLSCSPISGHRSVSWYQQTPGQGLQFLFEYFSETQRNKGNFPGRFSGRQFSNSRSEMNVSTLELGDSALYLCASSFATGGASSYEQYFGPGTRLTVT.

J is TRBJ1-1 and V is TRBV5-1; D not resolved. This CDR3 comprises 14 residues. CDR1 and CDR2 from the germline V gene are SGHRS and YFSETQ. V was pared by 0 bases and J by 1 base, with 7 bases between. CDR3 nucleotide sequence: TGCGCCAGCAGCTTGGATGGGAAGAACACTGAAGCTTTCTTT. The encoded protein is CASSLDGKNTEAFF.

The sample holds a few counts of this clone. This chain connects TRBV28 to TRBJ2-1; D may be TRBD1 (7 bases). CDR1 and CDR2 from the germline V gene are MDHEN and SYDVKM. V was pared by 6 bases and J by 7 bases, with 22 bases between. The CDR3 contains 16 residues. The CDR3 region has the DNA TGTGCCAGCAGGGGGGGACAGCATGCTGTGGGGAATGAGCAGTTCTTC. Encoded protein: CASRGGQHAVGNEQFF.

The rearrangement joins TRBV20-1 to TRBJ2-1, with D unclear. CDR1 DFQATT and CDR2 SNEGSKA come from the germline V gene (reference sequence). V gave up 5 bases and J gave up 9 bases, with 8 bases separating them. The CDR3 spans 10 residues. CDR3: CSADTLEQFF. The CDR3 DNA reads as TGCAGTGCTGACACGCTTGAGCAGTTCTTC.

The chain joins TRBV27 to TRBJ2-7; TRBD2 aligns across 7 bases. Germline lookup yields CDR1 MNHEY and CDR2 SMNVEV (reference sequence). The trim removed 4 bases at V and 7 bases at J, leaving 16 bases unmatched. The CDR3 is made up of 16 amino acids. The CDR3 loop reads CASSSSGTTLLGEQYF. The CDR3 coding sequence is TGTGCCAGCAGTTCCTCCGGGACTACCCTCCTAGGGGAGCAGTACTTC.

The V gene is TRBV7-8, the J gene TRBJ2-5, with D perhaps being TRBD1 or TRBD2 (6 bases each). The V gene lost 3 bases and the J gene lost 2 bases, with 25 bases spanning the gap. Germline CDR1 SGHVS, CDR2 FQNEAQ. The CDR3 has 19 amino acids. As DNA, the CDR3 is TGTGCCAGCAGCTTCGTCGGAGGGGGGATTAACTCCCAACAAGAGACCCAGTACTTC. Translation: CASSFVGGGINSQQETQYF. The full variable domain, its missing parts supplied by reference TRBV7-8 and TRBJ2-5, is GAGVSQSPRYKVAKRGQDVALRCDPISGHVSLFWYQQALGQGPEFLTYFQNEAQLDKSGLPSDRFFAERPEGSVSTLKIQRTQQEDSAVYLCASSFVGGGINSQQETQYFGPGTRLLVL.

The chain uses TRBV27 and TRBJ2-3; TRBD1 is a possible D gene (5 bases). Trimming stripped 6 bases from V and 4 bases from J, with 11 bases between. Germline CDR1 and CDR2: MNHEY and SMNVEV (reference sequence). There are 13 residues in the CDR3. The CDR3 sequence is CASSSRAADTQYF. For the CDR3, the DNA is TGTGCCAGCAGCTCCAGGGCAGCAGATACGCAGTATTTT.

The chain joins TRBV19 to TRBJ2-2; no reliable D call. V dropped 3 bases and J dropped 7 bases, with 6 bases sitting between them. From germline, CDR1 is LNHDA and CDR2 SQIVND (reference sequence). The CDR3 has 12 amino acids. CDR3 protein: CASSMNLGELFF. CDR3 DNA: TGTGCCAGTAGTATGAATCTCGGGGAGCTGTTTTTT.

This clone appeared a single time. The rearrangement uses TRBV30 and TRBJ1-4; 8 nucleotides line up with TRBD1. Per the germline V gene, CDR1 is GTSNPN and CDR2 is SVGIG (reference sequence). This CDR3 contains 14 residues. V lost 3 bases and J lost 7; bases outside the gene matches: 7. In nucleotides, the CDR3 is TGTGCCTGGAGAGGAGCAGGGGGCTCTGAAAAACTGTTTTTT. It yields the protein CAWRGAGGSEKLFF.

The gene calls are TRBV7-2 and TRBJ2-2, with D unclear. CDR1 is SGHTA and CDR2 is FQGNSA in the germline V gene. The CDR3 runs to 14 residues. Deletions cut 4 bases from V and 3 bases from J, with 9 bases between. CDR3: CASSSHIDTGELFF. CDR3 nucleotide sequence: TGTGCCAGCAGCTCCCATATTGACACCGGGGAGCTGTTTTTT.

The chain combines TRBV19 with TRBJ2-3, with 7 nucleotides matching TRBD2. The ends lost 7 bases at V and 5 bases at J; junction bases unmatched: 12. Germline V gives CDR1 LNHDA, CDR2 SQIVND (reference sequence). CDR3 length equals 15 residues. In DNA form, the CDR3 reads TGTGCCAGTAACACCGGGACGGGCGGGGGAGATACGCAGTATTTT. This gives the protein CASNTGTGGGDTQYF.

This chain links TRBV19 with TRBJ1-1; tentative D call: TRBD1 (5 bases). The CDR3 contains 14 residues. Germline lookup yields CDR1 LNHDA and CDR2 SQIVND (reference sequence). Between the trimmed V and J ends, which lost 3 bases and 1 base, there was a span of 9 bases. In nucleotides, the CDR3 is TGTGCCAGTAGTATTGGACAACCGAACACTGAAGCTTTCTTT. Translating gives CASSIGQPNTEAFF.

This rearrangement joins TRBV10-2 to TRBJ1-5, with D maybe TRBD1 (6 bases). The V end was cut by 3 bases, the J end by 1 base, with 10 bases between. The CDR3 consists of 15 residues. Germline CDR1 is WSHSY and CDR2 is SAAADI. CDR3: CASSDYGQSNQPQHF. In DNA, the CDR3 is TGCGCCAGCAGTGACTATGGACAGAGCAATCAGCCCCAGCATTTT.

The rearrangement joins TRBV5-1 to TRBJ2-3, with D tentatively TRBD1 (5 bases). The CDR3 covers 16 residues. The germline V gene has CDR1 SGHRS and CDR2 YFSETQ. Trimming stripped 4 bases from V and 0 bases from J, with 15 bases between. In DNA form, the CDR3 reads TGCGCCAGCAGCACCGGTGGTGGGGCCAGCACAGATACGCAGTATTTT. Its protein product is CASSTGGGASTDTQYF.

V is TRBV5-5 and J is TRBJ1-4; the D is unclear. The V end was cut by 2 bases, the J end by 0 bases, with 8 bases between. CDR1 and CDR2 (germline): SGHKS, YYEKEE (reference sequence). CDR3 size: 15 residues. CDR3 loop: CASSLDIATNEKLFF. CDR3 in DNA: TGTGCCAGCAGCTTAGACATAGCAACTAATGAAAAACTGTTTTTT.

The chain combines TRBV28 with TRBJ2-7; 13 positions agree with TRBD2. Germline CDR1 is MDHEN and CDR2 is SYDVKM. After removal of 8 bases from V and 7 bases from J, the junction contained 8 bases not matched to a gene. The CDR3 totals 14 residues. CDR3 sequence: CASVRGLAGREQYF. The CDR3 DNA sequence: TGTGCCAGCGTAAGGGGACTAGCGGGAAGGGAGCAGTACTTC.

This rearrangement joins TRBV7-2 to TRBJ2-5; unclear D gene. Trimming cost V 0 bases and J 2 bases, with 7 bases left between them. The CDR3 consists of 14 residues. In germline, CDR1 is SGHTA, CDR2 FQGNSA. The CDR3 bases are TGTGCCAGCAGCTTAGCGGGCCAGCAAGAGACCCAGTACTTC. Encoded protein: CASSLAGQQETQYF. The whole variable domain, filled in from reference TRBV7-2 and TRBJ2-5, reads GAGVSQSPSNKVTEKGKDVELRCDPISGHTALYWYRQSLGQGLEFLIYFQGNSAPDKSGLPSDRFSAERTGGSVSTLTIQRTQQEDSAVYLCASSLAGQQETQYFGPGTRLLVL.

This clone was seen a handful of times. The V and J genes are TRBV6-5 and TRBJ1-2, with a weak D call TRBD1 (6 bases). Germline loops: CDR1 MNHEY, CDR2 SVGAGI. V lost 3 bases and J lost 4, with 9 bases in between. This CDR3 is 13 amino acids long. This CDR3 is CASSYSRGYGYTF. The CDR3 nucleotides read TGTGCCAGCAGTTATAGCAGGGGCTATGGCTACACCTTC.

This chain links TRBV10-3 with TRBJ2-1; the match to TRBD2 covers 10 bases. The CDR3 loop spans 16 amino acids. The J segment lost 10 bases and the V segment lost 0 bases, leaving 9 bases of the junction unmatched. CDR1 and CDR2 from the germline V gene are ENHRY and SYGVKD. CDR3 region: CAISESSSGGSWEQFF. The CDR3 bases are TGTGCCATCAGTGAGTCGTCTAGCGGGGGCTCATGGGAGCAGTTCTTC.

The chain has TRBV18 and TRBJ2-7, with 12 bases matching TRBD2. V dropped 6 bases and J dropped 5; count of bases not matched to a gene: 8. CDR1 and CDR2 from the germline V gene are KGHSH and LQKENI. The CDR3 spans 15 residues. The CDR3 coding sequence is TGTGCCAGCTCGCCTCCCCTAGCGGGGGGGGACGAGCAGTACTTC. This encodes CASSPPLAGGDEQYF.

The V call is TRBV7-9, the J call TRBJ1-1; TRBD1 matches at 7 bases. The CDR3 has 14 residues. The germline gives CDR1 SEHNR, CDR2 FQNEAQ (reference sequence). V lost 4 bases to trimming and J lost 5 bases; unmatched junction nucleotides: 7. CDR3 loop: CASSWNRGDTEAFF. The CDR3 bases are TGTGCCAGCAGCTGGAACAGGGGTGATACTGAAGCTTTCTTT. Filled out from reference TRBV7-9 and TRBJ1-1, the complete variable domain reads DTGVSQNPRHKITKRGQNVTFRCDPISEHNRLYWYRQTLGQGPEFLTYFQNEAQLEKSRLLSDRFSAERPKGSFSTLEIQRTEQGDSAMYLCASSWNRGDTEAFFGQGTRLTVV.

This clone has a single count. The DNA of the CDR3 is TGTGCCAGCAGCTTAGTTTCCGGGTACGAGCAGTACTTC. Protein product: CASSLVSGYEQYF. The chain links TRBV7-9 to TRBJ2-7, with D hard to call. Germline CDR1 and CDR2: SEHNR and FQNEAQ (reference sequence). V lost 1 base and J lost 4, with 8 bases in between. The CDR3 extends over 13 amino acids.

The V call is TRBV7-2, the J call TRBJ2-7, with 12 bases fitting TRBD1. Looked up from germline, CDR1 is SGHTA and CDR2 is FQGNSA. This CDR3 region has 15 residues. Trimming removed 5 bases from V and 3 bases from J; junction bases left unmatched: 5. The CDR3 nucleotides read TGTGCCAGCAGCCTGGGGACAGGGGGCTTCTACGAGCAGTACTTC. Its protein product is CASSLGTGGFYEQYF.

The J gene is TRBJ1-5, the V gene TRBV30; D not resolved. The CDR3 runs to 14 residues. Germline V gene data show CDR1 as GTSNPN and CDR2 as SVGIG (reference sequence). V shed 0 bases and J shed 4 bases, with 10 bases lying between them. CDR3 DNA sequence: TGTGCCTGGAGTGTAAGTTGGAGGAATCAGCCCCAGCATTTT. Its protein product is CAWSVSWRNQPQHF.

The chain links TRBV10-3 to TRBJ1-2; D may be TRBD1 (5 bases). Looked up from germline, CDR1 is ENHRY and CDR2 is SYGVKD. V gave up 10 bases and J gave up 1 base, with 13 bases separating them. This CDR3 contains 13 residues. CDR3 bases: TGTGCCACCGTTGATGGGGGTAACTATGGCTACACCTTC. This codes for CATVDGGNYGYTF.

This chain links TRBV6-6 with TRBJ2-1; D gene unclear. Trimming removed 0 bases from V and 6 bases from J, with 3 bases in between. The CDR3 runs 12 residues. Germline CDR1 and CDR2: MNHNY and SVGAGI (reference sequence). This CDR3 reads CASSYSSNEQFF. CDR3 in DNA: TGTGCCAGCAGTTACTCTAGCAATGAGCAGTTCTTC.